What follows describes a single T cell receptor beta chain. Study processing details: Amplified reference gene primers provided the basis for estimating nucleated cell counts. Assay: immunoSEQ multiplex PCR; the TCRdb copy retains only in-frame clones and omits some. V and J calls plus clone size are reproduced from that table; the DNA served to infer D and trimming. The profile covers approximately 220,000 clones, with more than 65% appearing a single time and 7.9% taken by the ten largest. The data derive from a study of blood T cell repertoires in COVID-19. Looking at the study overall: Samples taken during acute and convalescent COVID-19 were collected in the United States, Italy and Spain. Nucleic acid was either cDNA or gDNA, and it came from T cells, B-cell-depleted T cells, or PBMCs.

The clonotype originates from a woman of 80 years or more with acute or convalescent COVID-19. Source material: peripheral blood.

Here the CDR3 DNA reads TGTGCCAGCAGCTTAGTGGCAGGGTACGAGCAGTACTTC. Amino acids: CASSLVAGYEQYF. This chain joins TRBV7-2 and TRBJ2-7, with TRBD1 as a possible D gene (5 bases). The CDR3 is 13 residues long. Trimming left V 1 base short and J 4 bases short, with 8 bases between. Germline CDR1 SGHTA, CDR2 FQGNSA.